This paragraph covers one T cell receptor beta chain sequence. Its specificity is unknown. Being one base from a much bigger clone, this may be a read error. MiXCR, run by TCRdb on the 5' RACE reads, gives a single entry per CDR3 protein. The table lists about 40,000 distinct CDR3 sequences, approximately 17% of them singletons. General study results and limits: In terms of TCR gene usage, tumor memory CD4+ T cells clustered together with blood and lymph node memory CD4+ cells, as well as with lymph node naive CD4+ cells. Larger-cohort validation covered only one TCR beta V-J rearrangement.

The sequencing sample was made of naive CD4+ T cells sorted from a lymph node. The subset is: naive CD4+ T cells, CD4+CD45RA+CD25-. The origin of this receptor is a female donor with breast cancer.

This CDR3 reads CASSGRVGSTEAFF. In DNA, the CDR3 is TGTGCCAGCAGCGGGAGGGTAGGGAGCACTGAAGCTTTCTTT. The chain joins TRBV7-2 to TRBJ1-1, with unresolved D. Germline V gene data show CDR1 as SGHTA and CDR2 as FQGNSA. V was cut by 5 bases and J by 4 bases, with 14 bases left in between. This CDR3 contains 14 residues.